A single sample gave rise to the 24 T cell receptor beta chains below, sequenced in a study of T cells in localized non-small cell lung cancer. Produced via immunoSEQ multiplex PCR; TCRdb's table is partial and in-frame only. The data show about 2,800 clones, about 30% seen once. The sample here was normal lung tissue next to the tumor, taken before any cancer treatment. The receptors shown here come from a man between 35 and 75 years old with stage I lung adenocarcinoma.

The chain links TRBV12-5 to TRBJ1-1; TRBD1 matches 9 bases. V lost 5 bases to trimming and J lost 7 bases; unmatched junction nucleotides: 5. The CDR3 is 13 amino acids. Looked up from germline, CDR1 is LGHNT and CDR2 is FRNRAP. The CDR3 region has the DNA TGTGCTAGTGGTACCGACAGGGGGAGTGAAGCTTTCTTT. This encodes CASGTDRGSEAFF.

V gene TRBV28 combines with J gene TRBJ2-7; 7 bases fit TRBD2. The V gene end was trimmed by 1 base and the J gene end by 7 bases; junction bases not matched to a gene: 10. Germline assignment: CDR1 MDHEN and CDR2 SYDVKM. This CDR3 has 15 residues. CDR3 region: CASSLYRTRTSEQYF. CDR3 DNA sequence: TGTGCCAGCAGTTTATATAGGACTAGAACAAGTGAGCAGTACTTC.

V gene TRBV28 combines with J gene TRBJ2-3, with 8 positions matching TRBD1. Germline assignment: CDR1 MDHEN and CDR2 SYDVKM. The CDR3 runs 15 residues. V shed 6 bases, J shed 1 base, and the junction held 6 bases outside the gene matches. CDR3 in amino acids: CASRWDRRGTDTQYF. CDR3 nucleotide sequence: TGTGCCAGCAGATGGGACAGGCGGGGCACAGATACGCAGTATTTT. Together with reference TRBV28 and TRBJ2-3, the CDR3 gives the full variable domain: DVKVTQSSRYLVKRTGEKVFLECVQDMDHENMFWYRQDPGLGLRLIYFSYDVKMKEKGDIPEGYSVSREKKERFSLILESASTNQTSMYLCASRWDRRGTDTQYFGPGTRLTVL.

The chain couples TRBV19 to TRBJ2-7, with TRBD1 matching 7 bases. This CDR3 comprises 15 residues. The J segment lost 0 bases and the V segment lost 5 bases, leaving 7 bases of the junction unmatched. Germline values: CDR1 LNHDA, CDR2 SQIVND (reference sequence). The CDR3 protein is CASSSQGFSSYEQYF. The CDR3, as DNA: TGTGCCAGTAGTTCACAGGGGTTCTCCTCCTACGAGCAGTACTTC.

The table lists this clone with a few counts. This chain joins TRBV9 and TRBJ2-7, with D possibly matching TRBD1 (6 bases). The length of the CDR3 is 15 residues. Trimming stripped 5 bases from V and 2 bases from J, with 17 bases between. In germline, CDR1 is SGDLS, CDR2 YYNGEE. The DNA for the CDR3 is TGTGCCAGCAGTTTAGAACAGGGTGGAACCTACGAGCAGTACTTC. This encodes CASSLEQGGTYEQYF. Looking up the rest from reference TRBV9 and TRBJ2-7 gives the full variable domain: DSGVTQTPKHLITATGQRVTLRCSPRSGDLSVYWYQQSLDQGLQFLIQYYNGEERAKGNILERFSAQQFPDLHSELNLSSLELGDSALYFCASSLEQGGTYEQYFGPGTRLTVT.

The V call is TRBV1, the J call TRBJ1-5; TRBD1, the D gene given by the table, was not confirmed from the DNA. TRBV1 is a listed pseudogene. This CDR3 is built from 14 residues. CDR3 coding DNA: TGCGCCAGCAGCCAAGGGACAGGGGTGCAGCCCCAGCATTTT. Protein: CASSQGTGVQPQHF.

CDR3 DNA: TGTGCCACCTCCCTTACAGGGAGTGGCTACACCTTC. It specifies CATSLTGSGYTF. This rearrangement joins TRBV6-8 to TRBJ1-2; tentative D call: TRBD1 (6 bases). The germline CDR1 and CDR2 sequences are MNHGY and SAAAGT. V lost 10 bases and J 7 bases, leaving 16 bases between the germline ends. The length of the CDR3 is 12 residues.

The V and J genes are TRBV30 and TRBJ1-5; D call uncertain. The CDR3 is 17 residues long. The germline V and J ends were trimmed by 0 bases and 0 bases, with 15 bases remaining between them. Germline-derived CDR1 and CDR2 are GTSNPN and SVGIG (reference sequence). Here the CDR3 reads CAWSVAPLQNSNQPQHF. In DNA, the CDR3 is TGTGCCTGGAGTGTAGCCCCACTGCAAAATAGCAATCAGCCCCAGCATTTT. Drawing the rest from reference TRBV30 and TRBJ1-5, the complete variable domain is SQTIHQWPATLVQPVGSPLSLECTVEGTSNPNLYWYRQAAGRGLQLLFYSVGIGQISSEVPQNLSASRPQDRQFILSSKKLLLSDSGFYLCAWSVAPLQNSNQPQHFGDGTRLSIL.

The chain links TRBV29-1 to TRBJ1-1; tentative D call: TRBD1 (6 bases). V lost 2 bases and J 6 bases, leaving 16 bases between the germline ends. Germline assignment: CDR1 SQVTM and CDR2 ANQGSEA. The CDR3 totals 14 residues. The CDR3 sequence: CSVERRDTRPEAFF. For the CDR3, the DNA is TGCAGCGTTGAACGCCGGGACACAAGGCCTGAAGCTTTCTTT.

This clone was seen more than once but under ten times. CDR3 region: CASSSDRLQRNIQYF. CDR3 bases: TGTGCCAGCAGTTCGGACAGGCTCCAGAGAAACATTCAGTACTTC. V usage is TRBV9 and J usage is TRBJ2-4, with TRBD1 identical over 7 bases. Unmatched junction bases numbered 11, after V lost 5 bases and J lost 6 bases. Germline CDR1 reads SGDLS; CDR2 reads YYNGEE. This CDR3 region has 15 residues.

J is TRBJ2-2 and V is TRBV11-3; TRBD1 matches at 9 bases. Germline loops: CDR1 SGHNT, CDR2 YENEEA. J was trimmed by 6 bases and V by 3 bases; bases with no gene match: 5. The CDR3 spans 15 residues. DNA for the CDR3: TGTGCCAGCAGCTTGTGGGGACAGGGTCCCGGGGAGCTGTTTTTT. The encoded protein is CASSLWGQGPGELFF.

This clone was detected a few times. This rearrangement joins TRBV6-8 to TRBJ1-2; D is unresolved. The length of the CDR3 is 13 residues. Germline V gene lookup returns CDR1 MNHGY and CDR2 SAAAGT. V lost 2 bases and J 4 bases, leaving 8 bases between the germline ends. The CDR3 spells CASSYDATYGYTF. CDR3 nucleotides: TGTGCCAGCAGTTACGACGCAACCTATGGCTACACCTTC.

This clone is labeled medium-sized. The V call is TRBV7-1, the J call TRBJ1-1; possibly TRBD1 for D (5 bases). TRBV7-1 is labeled an ORF, and its function is uncertain. V lost 4 bases, J lost 1 base, and 10 bases lay in between. The length of the CDR3 is 14 residues. The CDR3: CASSLFTGNTEAFF. CDR3 DNA: TGTGCCAGCAGCTTATTTACAGGGAACACTGAAGCTTTCTTT.

The chain couples TRBV11-3 to TRBJ2-1, with D maybe TRBD2 (6 bases). CDR1 SGHNT and CDR2 YENEEA come from the germline V gene. Trimming pared 2 bases from V and 4 bases from J, leaving 12 bases between. CDR3 length: 15 residues. For the CDR3, the DNA is TGTGCCAGCAGCTTAATTAGAGGAGGGTACAATGAGCAGTTCTTC. Its translation is CASSLIRGGYNEQFF.

By share of the sample, this clone is large. The rearrangement uses TRBV29-1 and TRBJ2-1; the D is unclear. V was trimmed by 3 bases and J by 7 bases, leaving 10 bases between them. CDR3 length: 12 residues. In germline, CDR1 is SQVTM, CDR2 ANQGSEA. The DNA of the CDR3 is TGCAGCGTTGATTTCCAGGCTAATGAGCAGTTCTTC. It yields the protein CSVDFQANEQFF.

The CDR3, as DNA: TGTGCCAGCTCACGGATCGTTTTAAGGACTGCTAAAGGATTGGAGACCCAGTACTTC. Translation: CASSRIVLRTAKGLETQYF. This chain joins TRBV18 and TRBJ2-5, with D tentatively TRBD2 (5 bases). The CDR3 has 19 amino acids. CDR1 is KGHSH and CDR2 is LQKENI in the germline V gene. V was cut by 4 bases and J by 5 bases, with 29 bases left in between.

This chain uses TRBV6-8 with TRBJ2-3; D remains ambiguous. The CDR3 covers 13 residues. Germline V gene sequence: CDR1 MNHGY, CDR2 SAAAGT. V shed 4 bases and J shed 7 bases, with 12 bases lying between them. In DNA, the CDR3 is TGTGCCAGCAGTTCCCCTTCCACCAATACGCAGTATTTT. Translating it yields CASSSPSTNTQYF.

The chain employs TRBV19 and TRBJ2-5; D tentatively fits TRBD1 or TRBD2 (5 bases each). The CDR3 consists of 15 residues. The germline V gene has CDR1 LNHDA and CDR2 SQIVND (reference sequence). V was clipped by 4 bases and J by 5 bases, with 17 bases between them. The CDR3 DNA is TGTGCCAGTAGTACACCCCGGGGCGGCGCGGAGACCCAGTACTTC. Residues: CASSTPRGGAETQYF.

J is TRBJ2-7 and V is TRBV29-1; no clear D gene. The CDR3 sequence is 13 residues long. The germline CDR1 and CDR2 sequences are SQVTM and ANQGSEA. Trimming removed 5 bases at V and 4 bases at J, with 15 bases between. The CDR3 DNA is TGCAGCGTTTCGCTCCCCTCTAGTTACGAGCAGTACTTC. Its protein is CSVSLPSSYEQYF.

As for this clone: Germline is not matched at one junction end, which may reflect a read error. This chain uses TRBV6-8 with TRBJ2-7, with unresolved D. The CDR3 has 14 residues. CDR1 is MNHGY and CDR2 is SAAAGT in the germline V gene. The CDR3 bases are TGTGCCATCAGTGGGGTATCGACTGAGTACGAGCAGTACTTC. It yields the protein CAISGVSTEYEQYF.

This clone has only a few counts. V and J are TRBV9 and TRBJ2-3; D is uncertain. The V gene lost 5 bases and the J gene lost 1 base, with 14 bases spanning the gap. CDR1 and CDR2 from the germline V gene are SGDLS and YYNGEE. There are 15 residues in the CDR3. The CDR3 DNA sequence: TGTGCCAGCAGTACCAATGGAAGGGGCACAGATACGCAGTATTTT. Translated, it gives CASSTNGRGTDTQYF.

Only a few counts were recorded for this clone. The chain uses TRBV9 and TRBJ1-1; D remains unclear. The germline V gene has CDR1 SGDLS and CDR2 YYNGEE. V dropped 5 bases and J dropped 6 bases, with 17 bases sitting between them. CDR3 length equals 14 residues. In DNA, the CDR3 is TGTGCCAGCAGTCCCCTGCTCGCAGGACCTGAAGCTTTCTTT. Translation: CASSPLLAGPEAFF. The variable domain in full, completed from reference TRBV9 and TRBJ1-1, reads DSGVTQTPKHLITATGQRVTLRCSPRSGDLSVYWYQQSLDQGLQFLIQYYNGEERAKGNILERFSAQQFPDLHSELNLSSLELGDSALYFCASSPLLAGPEAFFGQGTRLTVV.

This clone has only a few counts. The chain links TRBV27 to TRBJ2-7; 7 positions agree with TRBD1. Trimming removed 8 bases from V and 0 bases from J; junction bases left unmatched: 7. The germline V gene has CDR1 MNHEY and CDR2 SMNVEV (reference sequence). This CDR3 has 14 residues. The CDR3 DNA reads TGTGCCAGCGGACCTGCAGGGGGCTCCTACGAGCAGTACTTC. Protein sequence: CASGPAGGSYEQYF.

This clone was picked up a small number of times. The chain joins TRBV5-1 to TRBJ2-7; 7 bases are shared with TRBD2. The V and J ends lost 0 bases and 1 base, in that order; junction bases with no gene match: 4. CDR1 is SGHRS, CDR2 YFSETQ, per germline. CDR3 length: 15 residues. CDR3 nucleotide sequence: TGCGCCAGCAGCTTGGGTGCTAGCGGATCCTACGAGCAGTACTTC. Its protein product is CASSLGASGSYEQYF.